The T cell receptor beta chain under discussion was sequenced for a study of long-term antiretroviral therapy in people with HIV. In the United States, treatment was given to all participants with HIV. The immunoSEQ assay was v3.0, run at survey level. Generated by immunoSEQ multiplex PCR, the TCRdb table keeps only in-frame clones and is missing some. This table has under 25,000 clones, around 84% appearing once. The CDR3 runs 15 residues. The V and J ends lost 5 bases and 5 bases respectively, with 19 bases between them. In germline, CDR1 is SGHNT, CDR2 YYREEE (reference sequence). The source material was unsorted PBMCs, sampled 1.3 years after starting antiretroviral therapy. The rearrangement uses TRBV5-4 and TRBJ2-5; possibly TRBD1 or TRBD2 for D (5 bases each). This sequence originates from a man between 60 and 75 years old with HIV. This CDR3 is CASSSTGAGTETQYF. The CDR3 coding sequence is TGTGCCAGCAGTTCAACCGGGGCCGGGACGGAGACCCAGTACTTC.